This T cell receptor (beta chain) was captured in a study of shared clonotypes between healthy human individuals. Background on the study: Researchers drew samples from two women and three men aged 18 to 49. Three plates each covered CD4 naive and memory; CD8 naive two, CD8 memory one. Study-level findings and limits: Only a few donors were included, so the genetic and exposure-history diversity represented was limited.

From germline, CDR1 is SGDLS and CDR2 YYNGEE. This CDR3 is built from 15 residues. V was shortened by 3 bases and J by 7 bases, with 16 bases between the two germline ends. Healthy and HIV-negative, the adult donors had no recent acute infections or vaccinations. The data were produced by immunoSEQ multiplex PCR, yet TCRdb's version contains in-frame clones alone and is incomplete. This sample carries approximately 2.1 million clones, approximately 95% of them seen once, and the ten largest clones take 0.39%. Comment on this clone: Its target is unknown.

This receptor was identified in a man in his late teens or twenties in good health. Some clones in this sample may be carry-over from other donors' samples. Sequences were obtained from naive CD4+ T cells from PBMCs. Subset here: CD45RA+ positively selected. The rearrangement links TRBV9 to TRBJ2-2, with D possibly being TRBD1 (5 bases). The CDR3 DNA reads as TGTGCCAGCAGCGCGGCCCCAGGGCCGGTCGGGGAGCTGTTTTTT. It is translated as CASSAAPGPVGELFF.